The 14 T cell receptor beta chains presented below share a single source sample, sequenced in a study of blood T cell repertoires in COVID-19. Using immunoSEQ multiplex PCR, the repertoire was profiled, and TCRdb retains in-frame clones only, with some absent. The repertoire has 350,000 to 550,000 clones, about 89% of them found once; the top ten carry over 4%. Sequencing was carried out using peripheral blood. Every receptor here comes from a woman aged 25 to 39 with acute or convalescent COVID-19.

CDR3 amino acids: CASSKTGGSDTQYF. DNA for the CDR3: TGTGCCAGTAGTAAGACAGGGGGCTCAGATACGCAGTATTTT. The genes are TRBV19 and TRBJ2-3, with TRBD1 matching over 10 bases. Trimming took 4 bases from V and 4 from J; bases not matched to a gene: 2. Germline values: CDR1 LNHDA, CDR2 SQIVND (reference sequence). This CDR3 has 14 amino acids.

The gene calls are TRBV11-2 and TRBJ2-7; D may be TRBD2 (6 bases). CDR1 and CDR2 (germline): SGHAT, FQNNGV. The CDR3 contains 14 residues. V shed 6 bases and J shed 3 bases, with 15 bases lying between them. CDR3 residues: CASRDGGRNYEQYF. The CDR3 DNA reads TGTGCCAGCAGAGACGGGGGACGGAACTACGAGCAGTACTTC.

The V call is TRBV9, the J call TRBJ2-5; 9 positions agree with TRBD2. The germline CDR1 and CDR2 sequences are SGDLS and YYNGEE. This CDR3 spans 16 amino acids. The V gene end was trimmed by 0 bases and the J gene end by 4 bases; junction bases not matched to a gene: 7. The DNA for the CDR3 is TGTGCCAGCAGCGTAGGTGGCGGGGGGGCCGTAGAGACCCAGTACTTC. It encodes CASSVGGGGAVETQYF.

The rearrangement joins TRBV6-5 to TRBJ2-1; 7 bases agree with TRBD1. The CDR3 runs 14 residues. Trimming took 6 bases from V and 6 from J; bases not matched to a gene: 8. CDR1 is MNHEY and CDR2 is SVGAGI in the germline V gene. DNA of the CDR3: TGTGCCAGCAGAAGGGCAGGGGGTATCAATGAGCAGTTCTTC. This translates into CASRRAGGINEQFF.

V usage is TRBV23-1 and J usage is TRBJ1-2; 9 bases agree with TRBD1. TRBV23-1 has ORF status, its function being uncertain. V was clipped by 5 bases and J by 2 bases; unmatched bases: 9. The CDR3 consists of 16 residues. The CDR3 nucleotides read TGCGCCAGCAGTATACAGGGGGCAGAGAAAAACTATGGCTACACCTTC. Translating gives CASSIQGAEKNYGYTF.

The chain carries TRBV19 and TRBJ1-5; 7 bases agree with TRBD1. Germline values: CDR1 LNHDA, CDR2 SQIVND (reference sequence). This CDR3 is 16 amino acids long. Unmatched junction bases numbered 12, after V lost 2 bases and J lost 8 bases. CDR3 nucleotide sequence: TGTGCCAGTAGTATAAATCCGAGGGGGCTGGTAGAGCCCCAGCATTTT. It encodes CASSINPRGLVEPQHF.

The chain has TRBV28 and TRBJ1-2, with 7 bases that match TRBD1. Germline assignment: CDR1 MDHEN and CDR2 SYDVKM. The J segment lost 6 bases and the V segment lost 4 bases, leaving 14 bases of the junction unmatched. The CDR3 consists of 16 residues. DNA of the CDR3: TGTGCCAGCAGTTCATTACCCTCGACAGGGAAGGATGGCTACACCTTC. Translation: CASSSLPSTGKDGYTF.

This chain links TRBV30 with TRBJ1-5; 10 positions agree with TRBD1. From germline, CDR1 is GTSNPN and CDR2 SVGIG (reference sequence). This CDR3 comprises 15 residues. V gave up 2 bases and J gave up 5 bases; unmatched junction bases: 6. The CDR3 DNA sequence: TGTGCCTGGAGTAGGGGACAGGGGTACGATCAGCCCCAGCATTTT. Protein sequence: CAWSRGQGYDQPQHF.

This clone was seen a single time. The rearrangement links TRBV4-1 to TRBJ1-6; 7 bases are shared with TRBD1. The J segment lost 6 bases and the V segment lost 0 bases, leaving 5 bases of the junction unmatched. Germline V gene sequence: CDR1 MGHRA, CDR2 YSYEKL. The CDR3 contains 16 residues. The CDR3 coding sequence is TGCGCCAGCAGCCAAGAACCTGGGACAGTTAATTCACCCCTCCACTTT. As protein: CASSQEPGTVNSPLHF.

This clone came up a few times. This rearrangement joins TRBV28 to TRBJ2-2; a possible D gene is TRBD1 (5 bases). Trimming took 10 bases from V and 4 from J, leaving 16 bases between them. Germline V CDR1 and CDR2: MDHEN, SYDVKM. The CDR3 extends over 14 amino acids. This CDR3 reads CATKGPLSTGELFF. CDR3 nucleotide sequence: TGTGCCACCAAGGGGCCCCTAAGCACCGGGGAGCTGTTTTTT. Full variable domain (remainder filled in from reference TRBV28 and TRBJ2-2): DVKVTQSSRYLVKRTGEKVFLECVQDMDHENMFWYRQDPGLGLRLIYFSYDVKMKEKGDIPEGYSVSREKKERFSLILESASTNQTSMYLCATKGPLSTGELFFGEGSRLTVL.

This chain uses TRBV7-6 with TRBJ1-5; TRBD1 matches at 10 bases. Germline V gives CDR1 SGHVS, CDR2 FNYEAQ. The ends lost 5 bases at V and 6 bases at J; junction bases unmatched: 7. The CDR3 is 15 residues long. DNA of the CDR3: TGTGCCAGCAGCCCGTTCCGGGACAGGGGTCAGCCCCAGCATTTT. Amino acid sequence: CASSPFRDRGQPQHF.

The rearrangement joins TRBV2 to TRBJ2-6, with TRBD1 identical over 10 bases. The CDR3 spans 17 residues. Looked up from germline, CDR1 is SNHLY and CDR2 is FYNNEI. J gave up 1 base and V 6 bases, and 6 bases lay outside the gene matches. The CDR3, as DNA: TGTGCCAGCAGGGCGGGACAGGGGAAATCTGGGGCCAACGTCCTGACTTTC. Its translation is CASRAGQGKSGANVLTF.

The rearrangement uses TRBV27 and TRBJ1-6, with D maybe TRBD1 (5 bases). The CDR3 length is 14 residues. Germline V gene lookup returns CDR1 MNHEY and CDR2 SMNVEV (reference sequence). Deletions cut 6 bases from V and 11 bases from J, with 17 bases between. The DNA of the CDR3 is TGTGCCAGCAGCCCCCCCCGGGTAGGGGCACCCCTCCACTTT. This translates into CASSPPRVGAPLHF.

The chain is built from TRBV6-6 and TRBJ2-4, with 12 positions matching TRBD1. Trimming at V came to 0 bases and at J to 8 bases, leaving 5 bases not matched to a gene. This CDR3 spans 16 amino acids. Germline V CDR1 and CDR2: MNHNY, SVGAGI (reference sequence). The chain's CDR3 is CASSYSGDRGLDIQYF. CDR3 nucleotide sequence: TGTGCCAGCAGTTACTCGGGGGACAGGGGGCTGGACATTCAGTACTTC.